Included here is one TCR beta chain sequence, with context. Under the authors' procedure: Amplification of reference gene primers provided the estimated nucleated cell counts. Profiled with immunoSEQ multiplex PCR; TCRdb holds only in-frame clones, not every one. V and J calls plus clone size are reproduced from that table; the DNA served to infer D and trimming. The sample has approximately 90,000 clones, approximately 78% seen once. The data stem from a study of blood T cell repertoires in COVID-19. The overall study: T cells, B-cell-depleted T cells, or PBMCs provided the cDNA or gDNA that served as material.

Germline lookup yields CDR1 MNHEY and CDR2 SMNVEV (reference sequence). Trimming cost V 7 bases and J 11 bases; bases outside gene matches: 7. The CDR3 sequence is 14 residues long. The TCR comes from a woman older than 75 with acute or convalescent COVID-19. The chain has TRBV27 and TRBJ2-3; 15 bases fit TRBD2. The material sequenced was peripheral blood. DNA of the CDR3: TGTGCCAGCAAGACCGGGACTAGCGGGAGGAGGCAGTATTTT. It yields the protein CASKTGTSGRRQYF.